This T cell receptor beta chain was sequenced for a study of T cell responses to AZD1222 COVID-19 vaccine. This CDR3 region has 16 residues. The V end lost 2 bases, the J end lost 7 bases, and 21 bases lay between the germline ends. Germline V gene data show CDR1 as MNHEY and CDR2 as SVGAGI. Overall study results and limits: Baseline serology detected seropositivity in only six or seven AZD1222 recipients.

Notes on this clone: What it binds is unknown.

The table came from immunoSEQ multiplex PCR; TCRdb's copy has only in-frame clones and leaves some out. The sample lists some 110,000 clones; roughly 82% were seen once. Source: peripheral blood, taken on day 0 of AZD1222 vaccination. V gene TRBV6-5 combines with J gene TRBJ2-7, with D tentatively TRBD2 (7 bases). The TCR originated in an adult in good health. The CDR3 loop is CASSYGRDMDSLEQYF. CDR3 in DNA: TGTGCCAGCAGTTACGGGAGGGACATGGACTCGTTGGAGCAGTACTTC.